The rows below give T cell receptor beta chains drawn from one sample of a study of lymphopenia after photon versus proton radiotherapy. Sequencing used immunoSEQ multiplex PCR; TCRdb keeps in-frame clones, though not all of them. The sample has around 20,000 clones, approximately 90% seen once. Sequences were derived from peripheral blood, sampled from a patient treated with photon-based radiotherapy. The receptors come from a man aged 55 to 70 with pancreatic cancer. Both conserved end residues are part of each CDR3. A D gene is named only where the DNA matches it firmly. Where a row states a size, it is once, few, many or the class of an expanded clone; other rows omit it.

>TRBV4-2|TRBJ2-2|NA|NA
TGTGCCAGCAGCCCCTGGGGTGGTGTAACCGGGGAGCTGTTTTTT
CASSPWGGVTGELFF
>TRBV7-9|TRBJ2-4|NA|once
TGTGCCAGCAGCTTAGCGGGAGCCAAAAACATTCAGTACTTC
CASSLAGAKNIQYF
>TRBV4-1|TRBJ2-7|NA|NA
TGCGCCAGCAGCCAAGATCGGTTTGATTACTACGAGCAGTACTTC
CASSQDRFDYYEQYF
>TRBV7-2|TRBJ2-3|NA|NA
TGTGCCAGCAGCTTAGAGCGGGCGGGGGATACGCAGTATTTT
CASSLERAGDTQYF
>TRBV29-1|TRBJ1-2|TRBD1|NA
TGCAGCGTTGTTGGGACAGGGTCCAGCTATGGCTACACCTTC
CSVVGTGSSYGYTF
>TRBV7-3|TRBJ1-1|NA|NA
TGTGCCAGCAGTCAAATGGACGGCACTGAAGCTTTCTTT
CASSQMDGTEAFF
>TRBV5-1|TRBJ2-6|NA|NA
TGCGCCAGCAGCTCTCAGGTTGATGGGGCCAACGTCCTGACTTTC
CASSSQVDGANVLTF
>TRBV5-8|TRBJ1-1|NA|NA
TGTGCCAGCAGTACTGGACAGACGAACACTGAAGCTTTCTTT
CASSTGQTNTEAFF
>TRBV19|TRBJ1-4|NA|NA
TGTGCCAGTAGTGATGTAGGGCGGGAAAAACTGTTTTTT
CASSDVGREKLFF
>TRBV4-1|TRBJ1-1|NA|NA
TGCGCCAGCAGCCCGAACAGGGCTCAGCGCATGAACACTGAAGCTTTCTTT
CASSPNRAQRMNTEAFF
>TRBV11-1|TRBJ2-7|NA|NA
TGTGCCAGCAGCTTGGAAAGCTCCTACGAGCAGTACTTC
CASSLESSYEQYF
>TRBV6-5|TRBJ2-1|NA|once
TGTGCCAGCAGTACCCTAAGCAATGAGCAGTTCTTC
CASSTLSNEQFF
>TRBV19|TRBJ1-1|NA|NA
TGTGCCAGTAGTATGGAGGGGGGCGGGTCTGAAGCTTTCTTT
CASSMEGGGSEAFF
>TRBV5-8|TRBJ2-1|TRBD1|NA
TGTGCCAGCAGCACCGGGACAGGGATTTACAATGAGCAGTTCTTC
CASSTGTGIYNEQFF
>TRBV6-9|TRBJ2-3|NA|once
TGTGCCAGCAGTTCCCAGGAGTTCACAGATACGCAGTATTTT
CASSSQEFTDTQYF
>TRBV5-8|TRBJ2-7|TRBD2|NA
TGTGCCAGCAGCTTTGAAGCTAGCGGGGGGAAGAGCTCCTACGAGCAGTACTTC
CASSFEASGGKSSYEQYF
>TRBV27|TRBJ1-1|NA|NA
TGTGCCAGCAGTAGGAACACTGAAGCTTTCTTT
CASSRNTEAFF
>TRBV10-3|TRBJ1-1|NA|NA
TGTGCCACTCAGGGGACGGGGAACACTGAAGCTTTCTTT
CATQGTGNTEAFF
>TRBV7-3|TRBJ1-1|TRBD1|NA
TGTGCCAGCAGCCTCCGGAGGGGGCGTCGGAACACTGAAGCTTTCTTT
CASSLRRGRRNTEAFF
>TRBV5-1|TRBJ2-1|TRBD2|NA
TGCGCCAGCAGGAAGGAGGCGGGGGGAACCTACAATGAGCAGTTCTTC
CASRKEAGGTYNEQFF
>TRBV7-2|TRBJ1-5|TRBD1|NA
TGTGCCAGCAGCGCGGACAGGAGCAACCAGCCCCAGCATTTT
CASSADRSNQPQHF
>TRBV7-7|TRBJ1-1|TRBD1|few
TGTGCTAGCAGTCGGGACAGGAACACTGAAGCTTTCTTT
CASSRDRNTEAFF
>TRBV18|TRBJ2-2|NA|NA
TGTGCCAGCTCACCAGTTGGGAACACCGGGGAGCTGTTTTTT
CASSPVGNTGELFF
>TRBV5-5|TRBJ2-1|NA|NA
TGTGCCAGCAGCCGCGGGACAGTCCCCTACAATGAGCAGTTCTTC
CASSRGTVPYNEQFF
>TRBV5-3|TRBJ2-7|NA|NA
TGTGCCAGCAGACAAGCCGGGACACACTCCTACGAGCAGTACTTC
CASRQAGTHSYEQYF
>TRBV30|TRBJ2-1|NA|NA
TGTGCCTGGAGTGTTAATCGGGGCTATGAGCAGTTCTTC
CAWSVNRGYEQFF
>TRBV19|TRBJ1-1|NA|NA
TGTGCCAGTAGGGGCTTTCGGAGGGGCACTGAAGCTTTCTTT
CASRGFRRGTEAFF
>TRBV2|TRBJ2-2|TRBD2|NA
TGTGCCAGCAGCCCCGGACTAGCGGGCACCGGGGAGCTGTTTTTT
CASSPGLAGTGELFF
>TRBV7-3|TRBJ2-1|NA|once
TGTGCCAGCAGCTTAGTGCCGAGCTCCTACAATGAGCAGTTCTTC
CASSLVPSSYNEQFF
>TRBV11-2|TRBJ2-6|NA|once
TGTGCCAGCACCCCTCCCGGATGGGGGAGTGGGGCCAACGTCCTGACTTTC
CASTPPGWGSGANVLTF
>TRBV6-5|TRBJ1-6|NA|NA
TGTGCCAGCAGTTCGGGACCGAGGAATTCACCCCTCCACTTT
CASSSGPRNSPLHF
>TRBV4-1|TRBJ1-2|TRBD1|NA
TGCGCCAGCAGCCAAGATGGACAGGGGCGCGGGGGCTACACCTTC
CASSQDGQGRGGYTF
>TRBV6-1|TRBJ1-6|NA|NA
TGTGCCAGCATTTGGGGGGTCAATTCACCCCTCCACTTT
CASIWGVNSPLHF
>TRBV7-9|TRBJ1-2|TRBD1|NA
TGTGCCAGCAGCTATCAGGGGGCCTCTGGCTACACCTTC
CASSYQGASGYTF
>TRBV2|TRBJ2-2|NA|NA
TGTGCCAGCAGTGCTCGGACAACGAACACCGGGGAGCTGTTTTTT
CASSARTTNTGELFF
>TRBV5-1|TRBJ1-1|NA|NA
TGCGCCAGCAGCTTGGGGGAAAAAGACACTGAAGCTTTCTTT
CASSLGEKDTEAFF
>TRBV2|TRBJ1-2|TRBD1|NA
TGTGCCAGCAGTGCATACTACCCGGGACAGGGAAACTATGGCTACACCTTC
CASSAYYPGQGNYGYTF
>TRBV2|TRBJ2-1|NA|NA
TGTGCCAGCATGGAGACACTTCTTGCCTACAATGAGCAGTTCTTC
CASMETLLAYNEQFF
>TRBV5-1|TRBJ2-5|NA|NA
TGCGCCAGCAGCTTGATGTCAGATTTAGAGACCCAGTACTTC
CASSLMSDLETQYF
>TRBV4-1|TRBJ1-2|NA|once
TGCGCCAGCAGCCAAGCCCCCAGTGGGACGGCTAACTATGGCTACACCTTC
CASSQAPSGTANYGYTF
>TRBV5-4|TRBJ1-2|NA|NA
TGTGCCAGCAGCTCCACAGGGCTTGGCTACACCTTC
CASSSTGLGYTF
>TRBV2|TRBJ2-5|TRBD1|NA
TGTGCCAGCACCAAGGACAGGGGAGGAGAGACCCAGTACTTC
CASTKDRGGETQYF